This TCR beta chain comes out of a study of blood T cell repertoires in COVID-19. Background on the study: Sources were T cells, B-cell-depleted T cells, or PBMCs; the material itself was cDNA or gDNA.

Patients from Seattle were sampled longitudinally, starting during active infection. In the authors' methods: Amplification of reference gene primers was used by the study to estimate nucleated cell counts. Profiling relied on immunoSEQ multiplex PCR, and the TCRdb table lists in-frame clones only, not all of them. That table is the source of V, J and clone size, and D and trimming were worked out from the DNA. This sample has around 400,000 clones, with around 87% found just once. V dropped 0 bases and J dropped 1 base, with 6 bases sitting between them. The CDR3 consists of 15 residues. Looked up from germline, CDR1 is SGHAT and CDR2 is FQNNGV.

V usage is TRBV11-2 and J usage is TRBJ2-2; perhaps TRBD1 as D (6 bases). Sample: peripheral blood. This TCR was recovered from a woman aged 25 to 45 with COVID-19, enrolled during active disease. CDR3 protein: CASSLDRGNTGELFF. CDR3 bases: TGTGCCAGCAGCTTAGACAGGGGGAACACCGGGGAGCTGTTTTTT.